The text below deals with one T cell receptor beta chain. CDR3 length: 15 amino acids. The ends were cut back, 2 bases at V and 0 bases at J, with 9 bases in the middle. Germline loops: CDR1 MNHNY, CDR2 SVGAGI (reference sequence). TCRdb's copy holds only in-frame clones and misses some; the assay was immunoSEQ multiplex PCR. The table has approximately 470,000 clones, around 73% seen once. The sample belongs to a study of shared clonotypes between healthy human individuals. About 84 million PBMCs supplied genomic DNA for unsorted samples. J is TRBJ2-3 and V is TRBV6-6; D is unresolved. This TCR came from a woman aged 40 to 50 in good health. Some clones in this sample may be carry-over from other donors' samples. Material: PBMCs. CDR3 in DNA: TGTGCCAGCAGTTACCTTGGCTTCAGCACAGATACGCAGTATTTT. It is translated as CASSYLGFSTDTQYF.